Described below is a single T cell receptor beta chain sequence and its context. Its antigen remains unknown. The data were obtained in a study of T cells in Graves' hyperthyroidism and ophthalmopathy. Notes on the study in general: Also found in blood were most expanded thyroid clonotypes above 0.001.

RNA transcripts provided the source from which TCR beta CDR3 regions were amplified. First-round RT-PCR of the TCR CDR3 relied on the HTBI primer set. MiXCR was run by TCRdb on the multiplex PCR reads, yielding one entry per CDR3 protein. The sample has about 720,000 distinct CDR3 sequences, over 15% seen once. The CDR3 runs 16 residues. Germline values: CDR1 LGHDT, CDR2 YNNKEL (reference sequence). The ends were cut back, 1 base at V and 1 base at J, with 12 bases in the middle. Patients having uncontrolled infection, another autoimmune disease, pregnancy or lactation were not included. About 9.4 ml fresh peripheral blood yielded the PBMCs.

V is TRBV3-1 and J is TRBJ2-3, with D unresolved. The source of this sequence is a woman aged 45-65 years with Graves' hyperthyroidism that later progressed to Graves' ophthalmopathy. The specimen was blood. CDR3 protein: CASSQVGDRRTDTQYF. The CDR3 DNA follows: TGTGCCAGCAGCCAAGTAGGAGACCGACGCACAGATACGCAGTATTTT.